This T cell receptor (beta chain) was recorded in a study of T cell responses to AZD1222 COVID-19 vaccine. Germline CDR1 is SGHTA and CDR2 is FQGNSA. The CDR3 runs to 15 residues. V shed 1 base and J 3 bases; nucleotides not matched to a gene: 4. TCRdb's table, derived via immunoSEQ multiplex PCR, lists solely in-frame clones and lacks some. This sample has roughly 67,000 clones, with 88% found just once. The chain links TRBV7-2 to TRBJ2-3; 7 bases fit TRBD2. This clonotype was sampled from an adult in good health. The sample here was peripheral blood, taken on day 0 of AZD1222 vaccination. The CDR3 sequence: CASSLGGRSTDTQYF. CDR3 nucleotide sequence: TGTGCCAGCAGCTTAGGCGGGAGATCGACAGATACGCAGTATTTT.